The 31 T cell receptor beta chains in this list originate from one sample, sequenced in a study of blood T cell repertoires in COVID-19. Here immunoSEQ multiplex PCR was the method, and the copy in TCRdb shows in-frame clones only, minus some. The profile shows some 65,000 clones, almost 90% of them singletons. Source material: peripheral blood. The receptors were gathered from a woman older than 75 with active COVID-19.

This clone has a single count. The chain has TRBV5-1 and TRBJ2-7; 9 bases agree with TRBD1. This CDR3 has 15 amino acids. Germline V gene lookup returns CDR1 SGHRS and CDR2 YFSETQ. With V trimmed by 5 bases and J by 3 bases, 9 bases remained unmatched. The CDR3 sequence: CASSRGTGLGYEQYF. CDR3 nucleotide sequence: TGCGCCAGCAGTAGGGGGACAGGGCTTGGCTACGAGCAGTACTTC.

The chain combines TRBV5-1 with TRBJ2-3, with 12 bases fitting TRBD2. CDR1 is SGHRS, CDR2 YFSETQ, per germline. There are 19 residues in the CDR3. The V gene end was trimmed by 2 bases and the J gene end by 3 bases; junction bases not matched to a gene: 13. The CDR3 loop reads CASSLAVLAGGPLTDTQYF. The CDR3 DNA sequence: TGCGCCAGCAGCTTAGCGGTTCTAGCGGGGGGGCCCTTGACAGATACGCAGTATTTT.

The chain links TRBV5-1 to TRBJ2-3; 8 bases agree with TRBD2. Germline CDR1 SGHRS, CDR2 YFSETQ. This CDR3 is 16 amino acids long. Unmatched junction bases numbered 4, after V lost 1 base and J lost 0 bases. The CDR3 sequence: CASSLSAGGSTDTQYF. CDR3 nucleotides: TGCGCCAGCAGCTTGAGTGCGGGGGGTAGCACAGATACGCAGTATTTT.

V gene TRBV9 combines with J gene TRBJ2-5; 8 bases map to TRBD2. V trimming: 4 bases; J trimming: 5 bases; junction bases outside the gene matches: 10. CDR3 length: 15 amino acids. Looked up from germline, CDR1 is SGDLS and CDR2 is YYNGEE. The CDR3, as DNA: TGTGCCAGCAGCCCGGGCGGGGGGCCATGGGAGACCCAGTACTTC. It codes for CASSPGGGPWETQYF.

The CDR3 protein is CASSWTGGSYGYTF. CDR3 DNA: TGTGCCAGTAGTTGGACAGGGGGCAGCTATGGCTACACCTTC. This chain uses TRBV19 with TRBJ1-2; 11 nucleotides match TRBD1. Unmatched junction bases numbered 3, after V lost 5 bases and J lost 4 bases. CDR3 length: 14 amino acids. Per germline, CDR1 LNHDA and CDR2 SQIVND (reference sequence). Using reference TRBV19 and TRBJ1-2 for the parts outside the CDR3, the full variable domain is DGGITQSPKYLFRKEGQNVTLSCEQNLNHDAMYWYRQDPGQGLRLIYYSQIVNDFQKGDIAEGYSVSREKKESFPLTVTSAQKNPTAFYLCASSWTGGSYGYTFGSGTRLTVV.

DNA for the CDR3: TGTGCCAGCAGCATCGGGACAGGGGAAATCAATGAGCAGTTCTTC. It specifies CASSIGTGEINEQFF. The rearrangement uses TRBV6-5 and TRBJ2-1; TRBD1 aligns across 10 bases. CDR3 length: 15 amino acids. J lost 6 bases, V lost 6 bases, and 8 bases had no gene match. CDR1 and CDR2 (germline): MNHEY, SVGAGI.

The V and J genes are TRBV24-1 and TRBJ2-3; 11 bases agree with TRBD2. Germline V lookup: CDR1 KGHDR, CDR2 SFDVKD. The CDR3 totals 18 residues. J was trimmed by 4 bases and V by 5 bases; bases with no gene match: 13. In nucleotides, the CDR3 is TGTGCCACCAGTGGAAGGGTTAGCGGGGGGGCAAAGGCAGATACGCAGTATTTT. Its translation: CATSGRVSGGAKADTQYF.

The chain uses TRBV19 and TRBJ2-1; tentatively, D is TRBD2 (5 bases). CDR1 and CDR2 (germline): LNHDA, SQIVND (reference sequence). Trimming left V 0 bases short and J 9 bases short, with 21 bases between. This CDR3 is 17 amino acids long. CDR3 nucleotides: TGTGCCAGTAGTATAGATCACTGGCGTTCGAGGGCCGGTGAGCAGTTCTTC. It translates to CASSIDHWRSRAGEQFF.

The sample holds one count of this clone. V gene TRBV4-1 combines with J gene TRBJ1-3, with D tentatively TRBD1 (5 bases). The V end was cut by 2 bases, the J end by 2 bases, with 13 bases between. From germline, CDR1 is MGHRA and CDR2 YSYEKL. The CDR3 runs 16 residues. In nucleotides, the CDR3 is TGCGCCAGCAGCCAAATTCCGGGGGGGACTGGAAACACCATATATTTT. Translated, it gives CASSQIPGGTGNTIYF.

This clone was detected once. The chain is built from TRBV4-1 and TRBJ1-1; 9 positions match TRBD1. The CDR3 is 14 amino acids. V lost 3 bases, J lost 4 bases, and 3 bases stayed unmatched. Per germline, CDR1 MGHRA and CDR2 YSYEKL. CDR3 nucleotides: TGCGCCAGCAGCCAGCAGACAGGGGGCACTGAAGCTTTCTTT. It translates to CASSQQTGGTEAFF.

A single count supports this clone. The gene calls are TRBV7-2 and TRBJ1-1; possible D gene TRBD1, 5 bases. The length of the CDR3 is 17 residues. V lost 2 bases and J 3 bases, leaving 19 bases between the germline ends. Germline CDR1 reads SGHTA; CDR2 reads FQGNSA. The DNA of the CDR3 is TGTGCCAGCAGCTTATCCCCCCTGCAGGGAGGGGACACTGAAGCTTTCTTT. Protein sequence: CASSLSPLQGGDTEAFF.

The genes are TRBV9 and TRBJ1-2; possible D gene TRBD1, 6 bases. The ends were cut back, 0 bases at V and 5 bases at J, with 11 bases in the middle. The CDR3 spans 14 residues. Germline V lookup: CDR1 SGDLS, CDR2 YYNGEE. The CDR3 protein is CASSVEGRGYGYTF. CDR3 nucleotide sequence: TGTGCCAGCAGCGTAGAGGGCAGGGGTTATGGCTACACCTTC.

This chain uses TRBV6-2 or TRBV6-3 with TRBJ2-5; 10 nucleotides match TRBD2. Looked up from germline, CDR1 is MNHEY and CDR2 is SVGEGT. The CDR3 has 18 amino acids. J was trimmed by 1 base and V by 0 bases; bases with no gene match: 8. The CDR3 bases are TGTGCCAGCAGTTACTCGACCAAGCGGGGGGGCCGCCAAGAGACCCAGTACTTC. This encodes CASSYSTKRGGRQETQYF.

This chain links TRBV9 with TRBJ2-1; no definite D call. This CDR3 comprises 16 residues. The germline V and J ends were trimmed by 0 bases and 2 bases, with 12 bases remaining between them. Germline V gene sequence: CDR1 SGDLS, CDR2 YYNGEE. The CDR3 sequence is CASSVEELAPYNEQFF. The CDR3 nucleotides are TGTGCCAGCAGCGTAGAGGAATTAGCCCCCTACAATGAGCAGTTCTTC.

The chain uses TRBV4-2 and TRBJ2-3; no reliable D call. The CDR3 length is 13 residues. The V end lost 4 bases, the J end lost 5 bases, and 10 bases lay between the germline ends. Germline V gene sequence: CDR1 LGHNA, CDR2 YNFKEQ. CDR3 in amino acids: CASSPRALDTQYF. The CDR3 bases are TGTGCCAGCAGCCCAAGAGCGTTAGATACGCAGTATTTT.

This chain joins TRBV7-2 and TRBJ2-3; a possible D gene is TRBD2 (5 bases). This CDR3 spans 16 amino acids. The germline V gene encodes CDR1 SGHTA and CDR2 FQGNSA. V was trimmed by 0 bases and J by 7 bases, leaving 17 bases between them. The CDR3 region is CASSLATTGSTYTQYF. The CDR3 nucleotides read TGTGCCAGCAGCTTAGCAACAACGGGGTCAACCTATACGCAGTATTTT.

This clone came up a few times. DNA for the CDR3: TGTGCCAGCAGTTCTACCACGTACGAGCAGTACTTC. Residues: CASSSTTYEQYF. The gene calls are TRBV7-2 and TRBJ2-7; D gene ambiguous. Trimming pared 6 bases from V and 4 bases from J, leaving 10 bases between. The CDR3 runs to 12 residues. Germline V gene lookup returns CDR1 SGHTA and CDR2 FQGNSA.

This clone has only one observation. CDR3 bases: TGTGCCAGTAGTCCTAGGGGAGGGACTGGGGGCGGCGACGGGGGCACTGAAGCTTTCTTT. Residues: CASSPRGGTGGGDGGTEAFF. This rearrangement joins TRBV19 to TRBJ1-1, with D tentatively TRBD1 (6 bases). This CDR3 comprises 20 residues. V lost 5 bases and J 4 bases, leaving 32 bases between the germline ends. Germline V lookup: CDR1 LNHDA, CDR2 SQIVND (reference sequence).

The V gene is TRBV6-5, the J gene TRBJ1-5; 7 bases are shared with TRBD1. V lost 6 bases, J lost 10 bases, and 9 bases stayed unmatched. In germline, CDR1 is MNHEY, CDR2 SVGAGI. The CDR3 spans 13 residues. The DNA for the CDR3 is TGTGCCAGCAGGAACCGGGACAGCTTACCCCAGCATTTT. As protein: CASRNRDSLPQHF.

This clone was detected only a few times. V and J are TRBV6-5 and TRBJ2-1; 9 nucleotides line up with TRBD1. There are 13 residues in the CDR3. J gave up 8 bases and V 6 bases, and 5 bases lay outside the gene matches. Germline V gene lookup returns CDR1 MNHEY and CDR2 SVGAGI. The CDR3 DNA reads TGTGCCAGCAGGGGACAGGGTGAGGATGAGCAGTTCTTC. Its protein is CASRGQGEDEQFF.

V and J are TRBV7-3 and TRBJ2-3; 8 nucleotides agree with TRBD2. The germline CDR1 and CDR2 sequences are SGHTA and FQGTGA. CDR3 length: 19 amino acids. The J segment lost 1 base and the V segment lost 4 bases, leaving 16 bases of the junction unmatched. CDR3 coding DNA: TGTGCCAGCAGCTCTACCCGTGGGGAGCGGGGGTGGGGCACAGATACGCAGTATTTT. This encodes CASSSTRGERGWGTDTQYF.

The rearrangement links TRBV28 to TRBJ2-7; D perhaps matches TRBD1 (6 bases). CDR3 size: 12 residues. Trimming left V 3 bases short and J 7 bases short, with 10 bases between. Germline V gives CDR1 MDHEN, CDR2 SYDVKM. CDR3 nucleotides: TGTGCCAGCAGTTTGGGGGCCCGGGAGCAGTACTTC. The encoded protein is CASSLGAREQYF.

The chain joins TRBV5-1 to TRBJ2-5; 12 bases line up with TRBD2. Germline V gives CDR1 SGHRS, CDR2 YFSETQ. The CDR3 loop spans 16 amino acids. V lost 1 base to trimming and J lost 2 bases; unmatched junction nucleotides: 3. CDR3 sequence: CASSLTGLAGQETQYF. The CDR3 bases are TGCGCCAGCAGCTTGACCGGACTAGCGGGGCAAGAGACCCAGTACTTC.

V and J are TRBV20-1 and TRBJ1-2; D unclear. The germline V gene encodes CDR1 DFQATT and CDR2 SNEGSKA (reference sequence). The CDR3 loop spans 11 amino acids. V lost 5 bases and J lost 4, with 8 bases in between. The CDR3 loop is CSAPVSYGYTF. The CDR3 DNA follows: TGCAGTGCTCCGGTTTCCTATGGCTACACCTTC.

This rearrangement joins TRBV5-1 to TRBJ2-3; the D gene is possibly TRBD2 (6 bases). Trimming took 5 bases from V and 2 from J, leaving 21 bases between them. CDR3 length: 17 residues. Germline values: CDR1 SGHRS, CDR2 YFSETQ. CDR3: CASRTFGTPIFTDTQYF. CDR3 DNA: TGCGCCAGCAGGACCTTCGGGACTCCCATCTTCACAGATACGCAGTATTTT.

The chain recombines TRBV29-1 with TRBJ1-3; no reliable D call. This CDR3 is built from 11 residues. Deletions cut 2 bases from V and 8 bases from J, with 7 bases between. Per germline, CDR1 SQVTM and CDR2 ANQGSEA. The CDR3 loop is CSVETVYTIYF. The CDR3 coding sequence is TGCAGCGTTGAAACGGTTTACACCATATATTTT.

The chain has TRBV7-9 and TRBJ2-1, with 10 positions matching TRBD1. Germline trimming cut 9 bases from V and 0 bases from J; bases unmatched to any gene: 8. The CDR3 has 16 amino acids. Germline V gene data show CDR1 as SEHNR and CDR2 as FQNEAQ (reference sequence). DNA of the CDR3: TGTGCCAGTGGGGGGACAGGGGACTACTCCTACAATGAGCAGTTCTTC. It yields the protein CASGGTGDYSYNEQFF.

This chain connects TRBV5-8 to TRBJ1-5; D is ambiguous. This CDR3 region has 12 residues. CDR1 and CDR2 from the germline V gene are SGHTS and YDEGEE. Trimming pared 2 bases from V and 6 bases from J, leaving 6 bases between. The CDR3 sequence: CASSLHGQPQHF. Written as DNA, the CDR3 is TGTGCCAGCAGCTTACATGGTCAGCCCCAGCATTTT.

The chain links TRBV18 to TRBJ1-1; TRBD1 aligns across 7 bases. With 2 bases clipped from V and 3 bases from J, the junction kept 3 bases outside the gene matches. The CDR3 contains 14 residues. Germline loops: CDR1 KGHSH, CDR2 LQKENI. Here the CDR3 reads CASSPTDRDTEAFF. CDR3 nucleotide sequence: TGTGCCAGCTCACCAACAGACAGGGACACTGAAGCTTTCTTT. The full variable domain, rest sourced from reference TRBV18 and TRBJ1-1, is NAGVMQNPRHLVRRRGQEARLRCSPMKGHSHVYWYRQLPEEGLKFMVYLQKENIIDESGMPKERFSAEFPKEGPSILRIQQVVRGDSAAYFCASSPTDRDTEAFFGQGTRLTVV.

CDR3 sequence: CASSLGTGSTEAFF. The CDR3 region has the DNA TGCGCCAGCAGCTTAGGGACAGGGAGCACTGAAGCTTTCTTT. The chain combines TRBV5-1 with TRBJ1-1; 9 nucleotides agree with TRBD1. CDR3 size: 14 residues. In germline, CDR1 is SGHRS, CDR2 YFSETQ. Trimming cost V 2 bases and J 4 bases; bases outside gene matches: 3. The full variable domain, in which reference TRBV5-1 and TRBJ1-1 provide the parts outside the CDR3, is KAGVTQTPRYLIKTRGQQVTLSCSPISGHRSVSWYQQTPGQGLQFLFEYFSETQRNKGNFPGRFSGRQFSNSRSEMNVSTLELGDSALYLCASSLGTGSTEAFFGQGTRLTVV.

This rearrangement joins TRBV24-1 to TRBJ2-1, with D perhaps matching TRBD2 (5 bases). Per germline, CDR1 KGHDR and CDR2 SFDVKD. The CDR3 consists of 13 residues. The germline V and J ends were trimmed by 9 bases and 4 bases, with 12 bases remaining between them. Here the CDR3 DNA reads TGTGCCACCTCTAGCTACTCTTACAATGAGCAGTTCTTC. It encodes CATSSYSYNEQFF.